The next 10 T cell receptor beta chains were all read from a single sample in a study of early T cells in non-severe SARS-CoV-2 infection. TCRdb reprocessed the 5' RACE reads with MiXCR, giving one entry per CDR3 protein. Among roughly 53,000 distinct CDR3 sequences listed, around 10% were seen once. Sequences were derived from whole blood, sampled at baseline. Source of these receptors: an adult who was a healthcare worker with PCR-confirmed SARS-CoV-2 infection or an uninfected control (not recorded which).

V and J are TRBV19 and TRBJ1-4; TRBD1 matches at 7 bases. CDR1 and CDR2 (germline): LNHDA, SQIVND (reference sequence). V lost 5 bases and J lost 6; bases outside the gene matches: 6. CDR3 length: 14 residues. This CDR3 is CASSATGRYEKLFF. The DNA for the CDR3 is TGTGCCAGTAGTGCGACAGGGAGGTATGAAAAACTGTTTTTT.

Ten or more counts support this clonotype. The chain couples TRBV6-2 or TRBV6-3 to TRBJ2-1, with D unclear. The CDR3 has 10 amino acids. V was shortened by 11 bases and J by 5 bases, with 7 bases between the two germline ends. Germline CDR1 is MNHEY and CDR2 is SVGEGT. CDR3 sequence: CAACDNEQFF. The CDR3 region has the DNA TGTGCCGCCTGCGACAATGAGCAGTTCTTC.

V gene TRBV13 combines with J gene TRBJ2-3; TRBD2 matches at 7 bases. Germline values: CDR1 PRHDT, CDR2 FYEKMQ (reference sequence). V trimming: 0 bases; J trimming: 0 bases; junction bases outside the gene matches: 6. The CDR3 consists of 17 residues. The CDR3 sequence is CASSLGPAGDSTDTQYF. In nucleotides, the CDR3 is TGTGCCAGCAGCTTAGGTCCGGCGGGAGATAGCACAGATACGCAGTATTTT.

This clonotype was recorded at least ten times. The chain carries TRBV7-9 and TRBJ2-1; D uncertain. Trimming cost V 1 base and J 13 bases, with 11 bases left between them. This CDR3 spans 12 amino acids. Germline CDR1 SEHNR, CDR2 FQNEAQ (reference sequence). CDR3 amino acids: CASSLGYRAQFF. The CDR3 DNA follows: TGTGCCAGCAGCTTAGGTTACCGGGCTCAGTTCTTC.

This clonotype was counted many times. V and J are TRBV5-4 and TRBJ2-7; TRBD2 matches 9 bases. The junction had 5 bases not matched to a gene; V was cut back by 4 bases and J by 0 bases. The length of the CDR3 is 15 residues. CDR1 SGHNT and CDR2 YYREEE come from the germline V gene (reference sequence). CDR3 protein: CASSPGTSPSYEQYF. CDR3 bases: TGTGCCAGCAGCCCGGGGACTAGCCCCTCCTACGAGCAGTACTTC.

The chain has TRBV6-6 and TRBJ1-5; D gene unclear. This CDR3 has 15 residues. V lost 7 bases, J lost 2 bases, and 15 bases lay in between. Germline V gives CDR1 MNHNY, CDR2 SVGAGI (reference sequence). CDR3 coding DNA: TGTGCCAGCATGTTTTGGGATCGGGGCAATCAGCCCCAGCATTTT. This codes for CASMFWDRGNQPQHF.

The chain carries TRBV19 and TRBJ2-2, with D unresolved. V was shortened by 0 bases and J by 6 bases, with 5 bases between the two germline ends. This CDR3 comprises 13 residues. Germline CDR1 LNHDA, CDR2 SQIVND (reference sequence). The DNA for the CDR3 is TGTGCCAGTAGTATAGATTGGGCCGGGGAGCTGTTTTTT. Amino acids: CASSIDWAGELFF.

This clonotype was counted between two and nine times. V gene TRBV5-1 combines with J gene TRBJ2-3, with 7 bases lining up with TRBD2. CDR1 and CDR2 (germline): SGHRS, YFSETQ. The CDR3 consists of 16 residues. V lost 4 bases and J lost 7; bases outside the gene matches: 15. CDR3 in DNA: TGCGCCAGCAGCCCTGGGACTACCCTTCTCCCGTATACGCAGTATTTT. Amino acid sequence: CASSPGTTLLPYTQYF.

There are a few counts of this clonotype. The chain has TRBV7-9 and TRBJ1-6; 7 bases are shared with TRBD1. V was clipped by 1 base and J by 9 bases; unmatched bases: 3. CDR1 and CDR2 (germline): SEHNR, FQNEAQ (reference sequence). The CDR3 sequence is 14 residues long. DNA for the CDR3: TGTGCCAGCAGCTTAGAACAGGGGACTTCACCCCTCCACTTT. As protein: CASSLEQGTSPLHF.

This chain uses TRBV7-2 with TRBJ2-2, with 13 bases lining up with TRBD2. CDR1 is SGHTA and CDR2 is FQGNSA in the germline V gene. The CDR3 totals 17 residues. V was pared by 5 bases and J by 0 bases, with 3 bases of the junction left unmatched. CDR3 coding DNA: TGTGCCAGCAGCACGGGACTAGCGGGAACGAACACCGGGGAGCTGTTTTTT. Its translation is CASSTGLAGTNTGELFF.